This T cell receptor (beta chain) originates from a study of blood T cell repertoires in COVID-19. Looking at the study overall: Sites in the United States, Italy and Spain provided acute and convalescent COVID-19 samples.

The assay was immunoSEQ multiplex PCR, and TCRdb's table has in-frame clones only and misses some. The table has some 290,000 clones, 90% to 95% seen once. Individuals drawn from 24 US areas were roughly 18 to 89 years old. Which cohort a participant joined came from the clinical history participants gave. V was cut by 4 bases and J by 5 bases, with 9 bases left in between. The CDR3 contains 13 residues. Germline V CDR1 and CDR2: SGHTA, FQGNSA. The sample taken for sequencing was PBMCs or T cells enriched from blood (not recorded which). This sequence was found in a woman in her twenties or thirties who had been exposed to COVID-19. The V gene is TRBV7-2, the J gene TRBJ1-3; possible D gene TRBD1, 5 bases. The CDR3 bases are TGTGCCAGCAGCTCGGGGGTACGAAACACCATATATTTT. Encoded protein: CASSSGVRNTIYF.